These T cell receptor beta chains were read from a single sample in a study of PD-1 blockade in classical Hodgkin lymphoma. Produced via immunoSEQ multiplex PCR; TCRdb's table is partial and in-frame only. The repertoire holds tens of thousands of clones, 90% seen once, with roughly 3% in the top ten. The specimen was peripheral blood mononuclear cells (PBMCs), collected before the fourth cycle of nivolumab. The receptors were sampled from a human donor with classical Hodgkin lymphoma. Each CDR3 is given with its conserved first and last residue. A D gene is named only where the DNA matches it firmly. The size entry is marked missing in some rows and otherwise reads once, few, many or a size class.

TGTGCCAGCAGCTTAGCAGCGGGGGGACCCTACGAGCAGTACTTC,CASSLAAGGPYEQYF,.,TRBV11-2,TRBJ2-7,TRBD2,15
TGTGCCAGTAGTATAACGGGGGCCTACGAGCAGTACTTC,CASSITGAYEQYF,.,TRBV19,TRBJ2-7,.,13
TGTGCCAGCAGCTCCTCCAGGGGGCGGTACGAGCAGTACTTC,CASSSSRGRYEQYF,.,TRBV13,TRBJ2-7,TRBD1,14
TGTGCCAGCAGCTTCAGCCCGAACACTGAAGCTTTCTTT,CASSFSPNTEAFF,.,TRBV5-6,TRBJ1-1,.,13
TGTGCCAGTGGATCCTGGGACAACCCTAACTATGGCTACACCTTC,CASGSWDNPNYGYTF,few,TRBV19,TRBJ1-2,.,15
TGTGCCAGCAGCTTACTTGGTCTGCCTGGTACAGATACGCAGTATTTT,CASSLLGLPGTDTQYF,.,TRBV11-2,TRBJ2-3,.,16
TGTGCCAGCTCACCACCGAGGGTAAACACCGGGGAGCTGTTTTTT,CASSPPRVNTGELFF,.,TRBV18,TRBJ2-2,.,15
TGCAGTGCCGGGACTAGCCATGAGCAGTTCTTC,CSAGTSHEQFF,.,TRBV20-1,TRBJ2-1,TRBD2,11
TGTGCCAGCAGTCGGGACTTCAATCAGCCCCAGCATTTT,CASSRDFNQPQHF,.,TRBV2,TRBJ1-5,.,13
TGTGCCAGCAGCTCCTTCGGACAGGGAAGGGGTCAAGAGACCCAGTACTTC,CASSSFGQGRGQETQYF,.,TRBV21-1,TRBJ2-5,.,17
TGTGCCAGCAGCGGGACCGGGACTAGATTAGAGACCCAGTACTTC,CASSGTGTRLETQYF,.,TRBV7-2,TRBJ2-5,TRBD2,15
TGTGCCAGCAGCCAAGATCGGACTAGCGGGGGAGAGACCCAGTACTTC,CASSQDRTSGGETQYF,few,TRBV14,TRBJ2-5,TRBD2,16
TGTGCCAGCAGCTTGGCAGGGATGGGCACTGAAGCTTTCTTT,CASSLAGMGTEAFF,.,TRBV5-6,TRBJ1-1,.,14
TGTGCCAGCAGCTTCGGAGGGACAAGGCCCGCGTACGAGCAGTACTTC,CASSFGGTRPAYEQYF,.,TRBV7-8,TRBJ2-7,.,16
TGTGCCAGCAGTTACTCAGCCTACGAGCAGTACTTC,CASSYSAYEQYF,.,TRBV6-5,TRBJ2-7,.,12
TGTGCCAGCAGTTGGACCTCCGGGACAGGGGAGTACGAGCAGTACTTC,CASSWTSGTGEYEQYF,.,TRBV6-5,TRBJ2-7,TRBD1,16
TGCGCCAGCAGCCAAGATCTCCGAGCGGGGGGGTCCGATGAGCAGTTCTTC,CASSQDLRAGGSDEQFF,.,TRBV4-1,TRBJ2-1,TRBD2,17
TGTGCCAGCAGTCTAACGACAGGCACCTACAATGAGCAGTTCTTC,CASSLTTGTYNEQFF,once,TRBV2,TRBJ2-1,.,15
TGTGCCAGCAGCCTATCTGGGGCCAACGTCCTGACTTTC,CASSLSGANVLTF,.,TRBV2,TRBJ2-6,.,13
TGCGCCAGCAGCCAAGGGCAGGGGAATCAGCCCCAGCATTTT,CASSQGQGNQPQHF,.,TRBV4-3,TRBJ1-5,.,14
TGCGCCAGCAGCTTGGTGGGCGCGGGCTATGGCTACACCTTC,CASSLVGAGYGYTF,.,TRBV5-1,TRBJ1-2,.,14
TGTGCCAGCAGCTCTGACAGGGACAATGAGCAGTTCTTC,CASSSDRDNEQFF,.,TRBV7-9,TRBJ2-1,TRBD1,13
TGTGCCAGCAGCTTAGGACTAGCGGGGCTATACGAGCAGTACTTC,CASSLGLAGLYEQYF,.,TRBV11-2,TRBJ2-7,TRBD2,15
TGTGCTAGTGGTTTGGTACTAGGAAAAGCCGATCAGCCCCAGCATTTT,CASGLVLGKADQPQHF,.,TRBV12-5,TRBJ1-5,.,16
TGTGCCAGCAGCCAAATTCCTGGTGGGGGGCACCTCTCCTTTTCGAACACCGGGGAGCTGTTTTTT,CASSQIPGGGHLSFSNTGELFF,.,TRBV14,TRBJ2-2,.,22
TGTGCCAGCAGATCTAGACTACTAACCTACGAGCAGTACTTC,CASRSRLLTYEQYF,.,TRBV27,TRBJ2-7,.,14
TGTGCCAGCTCACCAGACCGGACAGGGTCCTACGAGCAGTACTTC,CASSPDRTGSYEQYF,.,TRBV18,TRBJ2-7,TRBD1,15
TGTGCCAGCAGCCTTAGATCGGGAACTTCAACTAATGAAAAACTGTTTTTT,CASSLRSGTSTNEKLFF,.,TRBV11-2,TRBJ1-4,.,17
TGTGCCAGCAGTGACTCGTGGAGGGGAGGGAACACTGAAGCTTTCTTT,CASSDSWRGGNTEAFF,.,TRBV6-4,TRBJ1-1,.,16
TGCGCCAGCAGTGCCCAGGGCGGGAGGAACACTGAAGCTTTCTTT,CASSAQGGRNTEAFF,once,TRBV10-2,TRBJ1-1,.,15
TGCGCCAGCAGCTTGGGACAGGGGTTTCAGCCCCAGCATTTT,CASSLGQGFQPQHF,.,TRBV5-1,TRBJ1-5,TRBD1,14
TGCGCCAGCAGCCTTGTCGGAGGGGCTGAAGCTTTCTTT,CASSLVGGAEAFF,.,TRBV4-3,TRBJ1-1,.,13
TGTGCCATCAGTGAGACAGGGAGTAGGCATGGCTACACCTTC,CAISETGSRHGYTF,.,TRBV10-3,TRBJ1-2,.,14
TGTGCCAGCAGCAACCCTGTGGTGGTTCACGGGAGGAATGAGCAGTTCTTC,CASSNPVVVHGRNEQFF,.,TRBV2,TRBJ2-1,TRBD2,17